This T cell receptor (beta chain) was sequenced for a study of T cells after somatic rescue of genetic block. This clone was recorded a few times. Sequenced by immunoSEQ multiplex PCR; TCRdb stores in-frame clones only, minus some. This table has 65,000 to 70,000 clones, around 90% appearing once. The CDR3 is 14 amino acids. V dropped 6 bases and J dropped 8; count of bases not matched to a gene: 8. Germline values: CDR1 MDHEN, CDR2 SYDVKM. The chain is built from TRBV28 and TRBJ1-4; 8 nucleotides match TRBD1. This receptor was taken from a man in his forties. The sequenced sample was peripheral blood mononuclear cells (PBMCs). The CDR3 bases are TGTGCCAGCAGAGCAGGGGGCGACTGGGAAAAACTGTTTTTT. It encodes CASRAGGDWEKLFF.